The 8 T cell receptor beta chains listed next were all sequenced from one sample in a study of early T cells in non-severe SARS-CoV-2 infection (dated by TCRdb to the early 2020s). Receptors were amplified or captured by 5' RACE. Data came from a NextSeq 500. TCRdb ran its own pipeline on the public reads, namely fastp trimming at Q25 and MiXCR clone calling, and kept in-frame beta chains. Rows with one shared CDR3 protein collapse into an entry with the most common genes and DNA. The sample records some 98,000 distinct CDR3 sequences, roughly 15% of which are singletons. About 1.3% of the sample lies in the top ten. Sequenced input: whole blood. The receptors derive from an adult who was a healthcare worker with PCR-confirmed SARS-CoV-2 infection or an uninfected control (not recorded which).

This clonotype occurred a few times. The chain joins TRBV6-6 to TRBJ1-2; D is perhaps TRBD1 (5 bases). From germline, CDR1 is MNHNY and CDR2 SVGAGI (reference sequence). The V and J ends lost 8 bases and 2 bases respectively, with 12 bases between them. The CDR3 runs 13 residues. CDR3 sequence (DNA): TGTGCCAGCTCTAACCAGGGAAACTATGGCTACACCTTC. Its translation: CASSNQGNYGYTF.

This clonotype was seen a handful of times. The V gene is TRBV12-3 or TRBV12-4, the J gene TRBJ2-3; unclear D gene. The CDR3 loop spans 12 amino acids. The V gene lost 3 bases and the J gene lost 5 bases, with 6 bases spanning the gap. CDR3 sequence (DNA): TGTGCCAGCAGTTTTCTTCGAGATACGCAGTATTTT. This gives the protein CASSFLRDTQYF.

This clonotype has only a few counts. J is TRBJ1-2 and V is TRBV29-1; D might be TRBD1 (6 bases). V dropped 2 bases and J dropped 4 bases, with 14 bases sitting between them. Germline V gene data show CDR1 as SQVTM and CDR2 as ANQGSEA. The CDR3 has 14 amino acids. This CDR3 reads CSVEQVDRIYGYTF. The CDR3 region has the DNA TGCAGCGTTGAACAGGTGGACAGAATCTATGGCTACACCTTC.

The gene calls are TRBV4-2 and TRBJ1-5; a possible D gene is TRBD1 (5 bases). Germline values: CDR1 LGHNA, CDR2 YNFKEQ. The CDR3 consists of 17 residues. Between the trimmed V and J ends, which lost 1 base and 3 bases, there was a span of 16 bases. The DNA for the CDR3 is TGTGCCAGCAGCCAAGGGCAGGGCAATAACTTCAATCAGCCCCAGCATTTT. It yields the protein CASSQGQGNNFNQPQHF.

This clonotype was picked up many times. CDR3 coding DNA: TGTGCCAGCAGCTTATTTACCGGGGAGCTGTTTTTT. Its translation: CASSLFTGELFF. This rearrangement joins TRBV7-2 to TRBJ2-2; no firm D call. V lost 2 bases and J lost 5, with 3 bases in between. The CDR3 spans 12 residues. CDR1 and CDR2 (germline): SGHTA, FQGNSA.

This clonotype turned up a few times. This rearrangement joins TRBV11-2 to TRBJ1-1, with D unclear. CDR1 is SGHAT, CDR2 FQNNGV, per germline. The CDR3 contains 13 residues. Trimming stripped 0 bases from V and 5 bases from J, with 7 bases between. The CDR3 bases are TGTGCCAGCAGCTTAGAGTCGGGGACTGAAGCTTTCTTT. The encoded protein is CASSLESGTEAFF.

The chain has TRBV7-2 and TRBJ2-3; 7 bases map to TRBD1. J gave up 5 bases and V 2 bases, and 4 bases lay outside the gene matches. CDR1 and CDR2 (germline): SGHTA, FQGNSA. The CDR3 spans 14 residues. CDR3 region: CASSLNNRGDTQYF. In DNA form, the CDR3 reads TGTGCCAGCAGCTTAAACAACAGGGGAGATACGCAGTATTTT.

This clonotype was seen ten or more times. Here the CDR3 reads CSGRNLNTEAFF. The CDR3 DNA reads TGCAGCGGCAGAAATCTGAACACTGAAGCTTTCTTT. V usage is TRBV29-1 and J usage is TRBJ1-1; the D is unclear. The CDR3 covers 12 residues. Deletions cut 7 bases from V and 0 bases from J, with 9 bases between. Per the germline V gene, CDR1 is SQVTM and CDR2 is ANQGSEA.